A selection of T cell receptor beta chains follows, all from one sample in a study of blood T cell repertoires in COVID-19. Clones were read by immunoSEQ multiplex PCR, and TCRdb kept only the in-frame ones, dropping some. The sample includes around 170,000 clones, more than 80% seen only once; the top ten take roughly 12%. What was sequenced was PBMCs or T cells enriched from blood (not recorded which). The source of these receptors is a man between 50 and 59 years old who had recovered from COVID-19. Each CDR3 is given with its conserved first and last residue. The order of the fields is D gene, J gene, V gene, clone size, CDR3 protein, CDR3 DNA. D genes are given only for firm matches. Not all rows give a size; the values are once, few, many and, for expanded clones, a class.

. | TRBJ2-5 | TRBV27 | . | CASRSYQETQYF | TGTGCCAGCAGATCGTACCAAGAGACCCAGTACTTC
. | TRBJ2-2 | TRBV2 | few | CASRWLGTRFTTGELFF | TGTGCCAGCAGGTGGTTGGGGACTCGATTTACCACCGGGGAGCTGTTTTTT
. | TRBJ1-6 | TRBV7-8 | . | CASSSQGRSNSPLHF | TGTGCCAGCAGCTCTCAGGGAAGGTCAAATTCACCCCTCCACTTT
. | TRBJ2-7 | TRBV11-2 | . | CASSLVQGSSYEQYF | TGTGCCAGCAGCTTAGTTCAGGGGAGCTCCTACGAGCAGTACTTC
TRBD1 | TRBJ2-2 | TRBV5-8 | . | CASSFLGQGEELFF | TGTGCCAGCAGCTTCTTGGGACAGGGGGAGGAGCTGTTTTTT
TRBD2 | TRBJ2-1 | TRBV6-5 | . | CASRQRGEQFF | TGTGCCAGCAGACAGCGGGGTGAGCAGTTCTTC
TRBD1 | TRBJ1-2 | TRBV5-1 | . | CASSSSQGRNYGYTF | TGCGCCAGCAGCTCGTCACAGGGGCGTAACTATGGCTACACCTTC
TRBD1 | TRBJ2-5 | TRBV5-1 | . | CASSPYRGQETQYF | TGCGCCAGCAGCCCCTACAGGGGTCAGGAGACCCAGTACTTC
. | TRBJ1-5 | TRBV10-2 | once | CASSESRQSSQPQHF | TGCGCCAGCAGTGAGTCGAGGCAGTCCTCTCAGCCCCAGCATTTT
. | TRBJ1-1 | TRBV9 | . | CASSVVLGGEAFF | TGTGCCAGCAGCGTAGTTCTGGGGGGGGAAGCTTTCTTT
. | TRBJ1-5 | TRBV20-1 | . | CSASKVSDSNQPQHF | TGCAGTGCTAGTAAGGTCAGCGATAGCAATCAGCCCCAGCATTTT
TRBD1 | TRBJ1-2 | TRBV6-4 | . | CASSDPGGEWPYGYTF | TGTGCCAGCAGTGACCCAGGGGGCGAATGGCCCTATGGCTACACCTTC
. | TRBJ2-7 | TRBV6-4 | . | CARVEQYF | TGTGCCCGTGTCGAGCAGTACTTC
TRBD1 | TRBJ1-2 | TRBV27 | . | CASSLRDRYSGYTF | TGTGCCAGCAGTTTGCGGGACAGATACTCCGGCTACACCTTC
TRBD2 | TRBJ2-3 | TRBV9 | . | CASSTPGGGGNTDTQYF | TGTGCCAGCAGCACTCCAGGTGGCGGGGGGAACACAGATACGCAGTATTTT
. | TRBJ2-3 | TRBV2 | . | CASRGLGTDTQYF | TGTGCCAGCAGGGGACTGGGCACAGATACGCAGTATTTT
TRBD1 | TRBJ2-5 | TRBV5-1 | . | CASSRSTGTAETQYF | TGCGCCAGCAGCAGGAGCACCGGGACAGCAGAGACCCAGTACTTC
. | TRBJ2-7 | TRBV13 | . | CASSPVGSPYEQYF | TGTGCCAGCAGCCCCGTCGGGTCTCCCTACGAGCAGTACTTC
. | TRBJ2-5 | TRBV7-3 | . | CASARGGQETQYF | TGTGCCAGCGCCCGGGGAGGCCAAGAGACCCAGTACTTC
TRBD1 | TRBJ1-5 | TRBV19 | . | CASKVSGTGGRHQPQHF | TGTGCCAGTAAGGTTTCCGGGACAGGGGGACGACATCAGCCCCAGCATTTT
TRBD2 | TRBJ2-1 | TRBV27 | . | CASSASGGDYNEQFF | TGTGCCAGCAGTGCTAGCGGGGGGGACTACAATGAGCAGTTCTTC
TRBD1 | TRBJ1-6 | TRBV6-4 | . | CASSDLPGGRGSPLHF | TGTGCCAGCAGTGACTTGCCAGGGGGCAGGGGGTCACCCCTCCACTTT